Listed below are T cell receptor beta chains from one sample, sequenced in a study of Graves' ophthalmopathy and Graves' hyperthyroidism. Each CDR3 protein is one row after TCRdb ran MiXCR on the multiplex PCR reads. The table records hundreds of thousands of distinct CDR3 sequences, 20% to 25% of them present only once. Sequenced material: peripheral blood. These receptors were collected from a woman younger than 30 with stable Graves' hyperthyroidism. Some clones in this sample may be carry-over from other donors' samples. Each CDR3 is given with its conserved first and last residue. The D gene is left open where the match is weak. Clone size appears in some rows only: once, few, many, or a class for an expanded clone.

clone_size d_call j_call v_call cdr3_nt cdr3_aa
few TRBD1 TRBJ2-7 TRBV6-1 TGTGCCAGCAGAAGCCGGGACAGCTACGAGCAGTACTTC CASRSRDSYEQYF
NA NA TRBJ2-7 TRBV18 TGTGCCAGCTCACCAGAACAAGACTACGAGCAGTACTTC CASSPEQDYEQYF
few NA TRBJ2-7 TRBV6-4 TGTGCCGGTGGATGGTCAGGGAACGAGCAGTACTTC CAGGWSGNEQYF
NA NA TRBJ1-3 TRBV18 TGTGCCAGCTCATCCACAGCCAACTCTGGAAACACCATATATTTT CASSSTANSGNTIYF
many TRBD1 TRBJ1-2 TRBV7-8 TGTGCCAGCAGCTTAGCAGACAGGGTCCCCCTCGGCTACACCTTC CASSLADRVPLGYTF
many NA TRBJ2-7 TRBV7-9 TGTGCCAGCAGCTTACTCAGAACCTCGCCAGACGAGCAGTACTTC CASSLLRTSPDEQYF
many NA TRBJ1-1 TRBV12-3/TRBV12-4 TGTGCCAGTGGGGGGGGTGAAGCTTTCTTT CASGGGEAFF
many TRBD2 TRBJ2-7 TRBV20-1 TGCAGTGCTAGAGGTGGGACTAGCTCCTACGAGCAGTACTTC CSARGGTSSYEQYF
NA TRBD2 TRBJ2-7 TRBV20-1 TGCAGTGCTAGGGGCGGGAGGGCCTTTACTGAGCAGTACTTC CSARGGRAFTEQYF
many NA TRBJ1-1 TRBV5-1 TGCGCCAGCAGCGGGGGGGGCGTGAACACTGAAGCTTTCTTT CASSGGGVNTEAFF
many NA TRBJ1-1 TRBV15 TGTGCCACCAGTTATGAGGGTTTTGAAGCTTTCTTT CATSYEGFEAFF
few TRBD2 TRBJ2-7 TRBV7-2 TGTGCCAGCAGCCCAGACCCGGGGGGGTCTCGCGAGCAGTACTTC CASSPDPGGSREQYF
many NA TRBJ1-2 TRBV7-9 TGTGCCAGCAGCTTAGAGTGGCTCCAGGTAGATGGCTACACCTTC CASSLEWLQVDGYTF
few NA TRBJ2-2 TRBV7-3 TGTGCCAGCAGCTTAAGTGGAGAGAACACCGGGGAGCTGTTTTTT CASSLSGENTGELFF
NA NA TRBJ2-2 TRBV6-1 TGTGCCAGCAGTGAATCTGGCGGGACCGTCACCGGGGAGCTGTTTTTT CASSESGGTVTGELFF
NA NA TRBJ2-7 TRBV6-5 TGTGCCAGCAGTTACTCCCCGGGGGATCGTTCCTACGATCAGTACTTC CASSYSPGDRSYDQYF
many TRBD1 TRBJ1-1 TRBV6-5 TGTGCCAGCAGTTACCAGGGGGACAGCACTGAAGCTTTCTTT CASSYQGDSTEAFF
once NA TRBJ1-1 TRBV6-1 TGTGCCAGCAGTAGACCGGGACTCTACAGTGGGGCTTTCTTT CASSRPGLYSGAFF
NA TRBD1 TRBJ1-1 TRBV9 TGTGCCAGCAGCAAAACCAGGGGGACTGAAGCTTTCTTT CASSKTRGTEAFF
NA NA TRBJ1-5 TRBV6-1 TGTGCCAGCAGTGGGGCGAGGGACCGGGACGGCAATCAGCCCCAGCATTTT CASSGARDRDGNQPQHF
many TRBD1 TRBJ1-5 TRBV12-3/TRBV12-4 TGTGCCAGCATCCCCCGGACAGGGGGCAATCAGCCCCAGCATTTT CASIPRTGGNQPQHF
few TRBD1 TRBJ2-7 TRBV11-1 TGTGCCAGCAGCTCAGGCAGGACAGGGTTCTCCTACGAGCAGTACTTC CASSSGRTGFSYEQYF
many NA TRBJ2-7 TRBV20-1 TGCAGTGCTAGAGATGGAGAATCTTACTTCGAGCAGTACTTC CSARDGESYFEQYF
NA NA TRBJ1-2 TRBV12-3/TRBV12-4 TGTGCCAGCACCATGGGCGACTATGGTTACACCTTC CASTMGDYGYTF
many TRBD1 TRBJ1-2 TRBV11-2 TGTGCCAGCAGCTTTTTAGTGACAGGGGGGTATGGCTACACCTTC CASSFLVTGGYGYTF
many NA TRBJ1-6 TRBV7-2 TGTGCCAGCAGCAGCGTGTTTGGGTCACACCTCCACTTT CASSSVFGSHLHF
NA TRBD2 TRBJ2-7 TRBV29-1 TGCAGCGTACCACCTCCCCGGACTAGCGGAACCTACGAGCAGTACTTC CSVPPPRTSGTYEQYF
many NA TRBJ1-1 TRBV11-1 TGTGCCAGCAGCTCGAGGTGGGGAATCGAAGCTTTCTTT CASSSRWGIEAFF